Listed below are T cell receptor beta chains from one sample, sequenced in a study of vaccination and CD4 T cells after COVID-19. Which antigens these TCRs recognize remains unknown. TCRdb fed the PCR reads into MiXCR, producing one record per CDR3 protein. The sample gives some 6,000 distinct CDR3 sequences, approximately 52% of which show up once; 26% is in the top ten. What was sequenced was CD4+ T cells from blood, cultured in vitro. These receptors came from a human donor in good health. CDR3s include the opening cysteine and the closing phenylalanine or tryptophan. The D gene is left open where the match is weak.

j_gene	d_gene	v_gene	CDR3aa
TRBJ1-2	.	TRBV18	CASSPLGGPYGYTF
.	.	TRBV20-1	CSALIGTPFYEQYF
TRBJ1-2	.	TRBV2	CASKPNRTPGGGYTF
TRBJ2-3	.	TRBV2	CASSEAPVGTDTQYF
TRBJ2-7	.	TRBV15	CATSRGRLVTNEQYF
TRBJ1-1	TRBD1	TRBV4-1	CASSHRGQGVLEAFF
TRBJ2-4	TRBD2	TRBV10-3	CAISRLAGGGVIQYF
TRBJ2-5	.	TRBV10-3	CAISENGGEETQYF
TRBJ2-7	.	TRBV7-6	CASSLGTQRGEKQYF
TRBJ1-5	TRBD1	TRBV10-3	CAISPGQGAGQPQHF
TRBJ1-2	TRBD1	TRBV10-3	CAIRNRDSYGYTF
TRBJ2-3	TRBD2	TRBV7-8	CASSLVGPGLAGADTQYF
TRBJ1-1	.	TRBV20-1	CSARPNGNTEAFF
TRBJ1-6	.	TRBV10-3	CAIRGVINSPLHF
TRBJ2-5	TRBD1	TRBV7-9	CASSPVQGAGETQYF
TRBJ2-1	TRBD1	TRBV20-1	CSARRPGQGSNEQFF
TRBJ1-2	.	TRBV6-1	CASSMRSGFTNYGYTF
TRBJ1-6	TRBD1	TRBV19	CASSIPRQGFNSPLHF
TRBJ1-2	TRBD1	TRBV7-2	CASSRGPGQGFYGYTF
TRBJ2-1	TRBD1	TRBV10-1	CASSEQGVYNEQFF
TRBJ1-1	.	TRBV19	CASKTTGTNTEAFF
TRBJ1-5	.	TRBV20-1	CSARDQKGSFQPQHF
TRBJ1-6	.	TRBV20-1	CSARRDGRVNNSPLHF
TRBJ1-1	.	TRBV7-9	CASSFGAETTEAFF
TRBJ2-1	TRBD2	TRBV15	CATSRGTSGERFF
TRBJ1-5	.	TRBV28	CASSLFGGRSNQPQHF
TRBJ1-4	.	TRBV7-7	CASSLARGDEKLFF
TRBJ1-1	.	TRBV7-6	CASSPPDRNTEAFF
TRBJ1-5	.	TRBV27	CASSFSQRGGNQPQHF
TRBJ2-1	TRBD2	TRBV30	CAWSPTPLAGGEQFF